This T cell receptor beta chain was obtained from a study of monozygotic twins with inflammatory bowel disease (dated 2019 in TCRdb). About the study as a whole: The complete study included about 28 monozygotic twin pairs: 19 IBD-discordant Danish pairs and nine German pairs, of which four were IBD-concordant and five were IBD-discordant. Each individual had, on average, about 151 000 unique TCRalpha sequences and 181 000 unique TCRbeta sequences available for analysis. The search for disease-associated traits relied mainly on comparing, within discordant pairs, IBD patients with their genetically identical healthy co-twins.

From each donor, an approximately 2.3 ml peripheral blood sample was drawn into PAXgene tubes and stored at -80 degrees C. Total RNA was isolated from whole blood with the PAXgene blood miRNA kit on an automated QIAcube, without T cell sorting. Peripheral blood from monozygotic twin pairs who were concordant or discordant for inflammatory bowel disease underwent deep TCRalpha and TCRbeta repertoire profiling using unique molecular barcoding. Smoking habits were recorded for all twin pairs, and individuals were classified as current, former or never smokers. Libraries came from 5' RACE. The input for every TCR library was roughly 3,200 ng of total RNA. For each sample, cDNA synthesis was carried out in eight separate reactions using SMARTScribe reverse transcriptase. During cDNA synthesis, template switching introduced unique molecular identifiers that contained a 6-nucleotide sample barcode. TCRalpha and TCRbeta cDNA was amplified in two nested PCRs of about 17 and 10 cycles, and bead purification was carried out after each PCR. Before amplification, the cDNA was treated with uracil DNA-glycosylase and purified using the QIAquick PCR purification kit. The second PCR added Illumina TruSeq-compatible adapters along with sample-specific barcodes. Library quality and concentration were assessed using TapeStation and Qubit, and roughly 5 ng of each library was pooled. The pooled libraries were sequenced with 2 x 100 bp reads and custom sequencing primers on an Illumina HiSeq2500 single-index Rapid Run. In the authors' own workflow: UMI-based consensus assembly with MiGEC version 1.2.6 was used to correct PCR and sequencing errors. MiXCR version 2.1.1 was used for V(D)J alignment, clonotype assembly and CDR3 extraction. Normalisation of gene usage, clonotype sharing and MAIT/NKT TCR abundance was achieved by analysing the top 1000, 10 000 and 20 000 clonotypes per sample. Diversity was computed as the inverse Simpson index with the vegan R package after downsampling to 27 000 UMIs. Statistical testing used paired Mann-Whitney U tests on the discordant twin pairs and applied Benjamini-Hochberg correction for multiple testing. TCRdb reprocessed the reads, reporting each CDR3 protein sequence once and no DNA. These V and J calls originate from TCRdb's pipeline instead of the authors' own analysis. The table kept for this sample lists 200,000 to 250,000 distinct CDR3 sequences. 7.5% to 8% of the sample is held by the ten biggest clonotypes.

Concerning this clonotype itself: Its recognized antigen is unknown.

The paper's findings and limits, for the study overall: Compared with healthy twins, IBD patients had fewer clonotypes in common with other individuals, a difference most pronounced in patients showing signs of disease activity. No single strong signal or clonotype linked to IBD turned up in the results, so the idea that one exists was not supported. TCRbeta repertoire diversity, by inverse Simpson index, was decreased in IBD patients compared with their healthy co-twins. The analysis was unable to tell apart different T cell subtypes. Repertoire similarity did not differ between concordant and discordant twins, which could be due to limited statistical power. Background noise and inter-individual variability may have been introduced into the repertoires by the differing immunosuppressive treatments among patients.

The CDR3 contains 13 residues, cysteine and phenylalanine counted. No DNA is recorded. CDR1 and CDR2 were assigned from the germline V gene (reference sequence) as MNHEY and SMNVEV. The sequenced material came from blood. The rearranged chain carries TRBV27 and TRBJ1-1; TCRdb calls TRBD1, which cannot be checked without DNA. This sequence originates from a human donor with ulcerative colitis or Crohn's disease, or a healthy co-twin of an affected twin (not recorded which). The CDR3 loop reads CASSLQGEFGAFF.